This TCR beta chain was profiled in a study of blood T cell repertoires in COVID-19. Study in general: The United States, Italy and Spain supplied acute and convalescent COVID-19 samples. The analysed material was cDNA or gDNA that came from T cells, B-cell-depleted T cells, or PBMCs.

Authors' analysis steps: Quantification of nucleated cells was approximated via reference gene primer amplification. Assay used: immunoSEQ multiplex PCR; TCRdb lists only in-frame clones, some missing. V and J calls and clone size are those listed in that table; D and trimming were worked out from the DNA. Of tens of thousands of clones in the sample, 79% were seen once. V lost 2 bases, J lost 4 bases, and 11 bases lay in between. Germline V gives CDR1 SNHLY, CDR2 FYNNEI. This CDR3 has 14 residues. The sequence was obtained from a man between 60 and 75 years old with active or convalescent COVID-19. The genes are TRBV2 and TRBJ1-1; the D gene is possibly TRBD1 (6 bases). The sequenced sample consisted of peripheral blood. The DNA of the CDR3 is TGTGCCAGCAGTGAATTGGGGGCGGCCACTGAAGCTTTCTTT. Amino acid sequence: CASSELGAATEAFF.